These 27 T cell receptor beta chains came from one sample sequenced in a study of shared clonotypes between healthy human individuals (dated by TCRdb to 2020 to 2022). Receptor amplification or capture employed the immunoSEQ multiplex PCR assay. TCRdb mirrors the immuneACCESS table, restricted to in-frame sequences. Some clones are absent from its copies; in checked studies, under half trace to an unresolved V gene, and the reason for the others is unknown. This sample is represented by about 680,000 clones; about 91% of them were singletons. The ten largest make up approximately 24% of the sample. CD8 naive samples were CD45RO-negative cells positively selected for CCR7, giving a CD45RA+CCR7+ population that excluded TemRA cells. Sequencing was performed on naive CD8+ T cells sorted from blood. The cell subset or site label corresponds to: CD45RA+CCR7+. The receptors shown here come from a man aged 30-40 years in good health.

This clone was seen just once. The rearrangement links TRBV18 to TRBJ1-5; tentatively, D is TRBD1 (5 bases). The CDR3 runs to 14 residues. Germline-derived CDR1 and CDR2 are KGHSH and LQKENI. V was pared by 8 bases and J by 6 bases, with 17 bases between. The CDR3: CASLGPQGGQPQHF. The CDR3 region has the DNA TGTGCCAGCCTAGGACCGCAGGGTGGTCAGCCCCAGCATTTT.

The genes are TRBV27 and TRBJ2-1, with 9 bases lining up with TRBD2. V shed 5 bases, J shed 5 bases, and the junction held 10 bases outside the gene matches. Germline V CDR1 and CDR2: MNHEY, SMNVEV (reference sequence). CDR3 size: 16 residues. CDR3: CASSPRGGRANNEQFF. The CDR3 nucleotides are TGTGCCAGCAGTCCCCGGGGCGGGAGGGCGAACAATGAGCAGTTCTTC.

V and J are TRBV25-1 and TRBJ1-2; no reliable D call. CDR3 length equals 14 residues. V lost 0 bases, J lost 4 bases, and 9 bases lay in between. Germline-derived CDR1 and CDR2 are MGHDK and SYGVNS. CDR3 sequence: CASSEYEHIYGYTF. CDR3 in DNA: TGTGCCAGCAGTGAATACGAACACATCTATGGCTACACCTTC.

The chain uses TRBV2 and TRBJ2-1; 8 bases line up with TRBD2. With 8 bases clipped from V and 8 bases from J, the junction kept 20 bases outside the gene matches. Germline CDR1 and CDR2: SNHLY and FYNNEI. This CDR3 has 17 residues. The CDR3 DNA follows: TGTGCCAGCGGGGCAGGGGTCCGAGCGGGAGTGTGGGATGAGCAGTTCTTC. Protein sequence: CASGAGVRAGVWDEQFF.

In DNA, the CDR3 is TGTGCCAGCAGTGTCCTAGGCAGCGCCTACTACAATGAGCAGTTCTTC. Protein product: CASSVLGSAYYNEQFF. This chain connects TRBV6-1 to TRBJ2-1; no definite D call. This CDR3 spans 16 amino acids. Trimming removed 4 bases from V and 3 bases from J, with 16 bases in between. Germline lookup yields CDR1 MNHNS and CDR2 SASEGT.

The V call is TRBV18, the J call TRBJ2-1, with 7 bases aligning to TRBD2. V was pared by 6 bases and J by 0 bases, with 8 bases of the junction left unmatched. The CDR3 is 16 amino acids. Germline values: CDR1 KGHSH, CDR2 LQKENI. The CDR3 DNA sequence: TGTGCCAGCTCCCCGTTGCGGGAGACCTCCTACAATGAGCAGTTCTTC. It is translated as CASSPLRETSYNEQFF.

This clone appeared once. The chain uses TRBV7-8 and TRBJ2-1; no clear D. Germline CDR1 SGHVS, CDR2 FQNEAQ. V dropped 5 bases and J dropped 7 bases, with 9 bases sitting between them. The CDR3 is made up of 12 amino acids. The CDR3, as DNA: TGTGCCAGCAGCCTTCCATTAAATGAGCAGTTCTTC. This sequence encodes CASSLPLNEQFF.

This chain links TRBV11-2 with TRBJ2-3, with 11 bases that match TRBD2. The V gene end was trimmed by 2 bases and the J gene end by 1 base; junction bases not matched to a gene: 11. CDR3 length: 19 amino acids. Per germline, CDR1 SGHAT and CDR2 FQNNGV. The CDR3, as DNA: TGTGCCAGCAGCTTAACCTTCGGGACTAGCGGAGGAGGCACAGATACGCAGTATTTT. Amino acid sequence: CASSLTFGTSGGGTDTQYF.

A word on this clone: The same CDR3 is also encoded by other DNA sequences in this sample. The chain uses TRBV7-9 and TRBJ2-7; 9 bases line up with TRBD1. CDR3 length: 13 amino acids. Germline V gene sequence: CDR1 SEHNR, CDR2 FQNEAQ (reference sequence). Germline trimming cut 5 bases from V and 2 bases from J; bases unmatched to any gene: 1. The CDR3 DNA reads TGTGCCAGCAGCACAGGGGGCGCCTACGAGCAGTACTTC. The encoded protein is CASSTGGAYEQYF.

The DNA of the CDR3 is TGTGCCAGCAGCTTAGGGTCCGGTACTAGCTCCTACAATGAGCAGTTCTTC. Its translation: CASSLGSGTSSYNEQFF. The chain couples TRBV13 to TRBJ2-1, with TRBD2 as a possible D gene (5 bases). The CDR3 covers 17 residues. The V gene's germline CDR1 is PRHDT and CDR2 FYEKMQ (reference sequence). Trimming took 0 bases from V and 0 from J, leaving 12 bases between them.

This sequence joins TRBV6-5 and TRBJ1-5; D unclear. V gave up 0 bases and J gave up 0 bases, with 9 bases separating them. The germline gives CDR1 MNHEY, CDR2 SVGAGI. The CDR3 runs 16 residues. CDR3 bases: TGTGCCAGCAGTTACTCGCAGGACCATAGCAATCAGCCCCAGCATTTT. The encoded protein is CASSYSQDHSNQPQHF.

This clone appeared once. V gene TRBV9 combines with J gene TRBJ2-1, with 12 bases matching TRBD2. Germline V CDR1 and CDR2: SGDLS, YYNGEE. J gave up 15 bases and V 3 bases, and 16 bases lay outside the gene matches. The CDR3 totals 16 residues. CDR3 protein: CASSARVRTSGDLAFF. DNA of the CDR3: TGTGCCAGCAGCGCCCGTGTGCGGACTAGCGGGGATTTGGCGTTCTTC.

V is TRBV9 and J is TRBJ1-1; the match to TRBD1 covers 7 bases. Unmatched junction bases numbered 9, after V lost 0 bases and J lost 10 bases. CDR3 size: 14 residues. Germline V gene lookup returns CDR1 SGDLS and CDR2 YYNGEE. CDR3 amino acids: CASSVAITGDSAFF. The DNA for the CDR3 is TGTGCCAGCAGCGTAGCTATCACAGGGGATTCAGCTTTCTTT.

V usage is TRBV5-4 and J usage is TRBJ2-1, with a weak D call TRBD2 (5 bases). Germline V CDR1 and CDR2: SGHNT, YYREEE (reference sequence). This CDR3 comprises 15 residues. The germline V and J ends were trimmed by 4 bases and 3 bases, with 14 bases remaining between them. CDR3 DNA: TGTGCCAGCAGCCCGGCGAGGGCCATCTACAATGAGCAGTTCTTC. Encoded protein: CASSPARAIYNEQFF.

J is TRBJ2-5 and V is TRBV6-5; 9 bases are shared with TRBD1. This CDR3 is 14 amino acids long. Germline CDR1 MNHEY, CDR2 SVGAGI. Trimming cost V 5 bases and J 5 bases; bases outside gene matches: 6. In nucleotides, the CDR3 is TGTGCCAGCAGTCTACAGGGGGCTCGGGAGACCCAGTACTTC. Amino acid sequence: CASSLQGARETQYF.

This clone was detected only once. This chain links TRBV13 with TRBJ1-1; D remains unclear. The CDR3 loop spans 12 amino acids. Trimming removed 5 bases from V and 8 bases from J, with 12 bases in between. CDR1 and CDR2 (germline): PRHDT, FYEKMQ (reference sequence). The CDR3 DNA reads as TGTGCCAGCAGCCACGAGGTGGGCGAAGCTTTCTTT. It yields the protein CASSHEVGEAFF.

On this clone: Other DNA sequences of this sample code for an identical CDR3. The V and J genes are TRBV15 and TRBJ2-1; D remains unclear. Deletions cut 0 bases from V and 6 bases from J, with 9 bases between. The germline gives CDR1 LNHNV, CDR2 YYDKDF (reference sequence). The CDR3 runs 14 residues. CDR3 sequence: CATSRDGETNEQFF. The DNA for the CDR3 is TGTGCCACCAGCAGAGACGGTGAAACCAATGAGCAGTTCTTC.

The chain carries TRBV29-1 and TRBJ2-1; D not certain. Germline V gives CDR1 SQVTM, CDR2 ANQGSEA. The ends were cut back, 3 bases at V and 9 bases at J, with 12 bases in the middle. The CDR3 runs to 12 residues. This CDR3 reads CSVDPLGREQFF. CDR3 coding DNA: TGCAGCGTTGATCCCCTAGGGCGTGAGCAGTTCTTC.

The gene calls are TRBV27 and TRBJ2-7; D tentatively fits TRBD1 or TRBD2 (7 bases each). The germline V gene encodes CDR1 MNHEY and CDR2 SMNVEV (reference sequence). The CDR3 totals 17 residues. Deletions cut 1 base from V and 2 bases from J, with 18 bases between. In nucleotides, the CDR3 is TGTGCCAGCAGTTTATACATGGCGGGGGACAGAGCCTACGAGCAGTACTTC. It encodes CASSLYMAGDRAYEQYF.

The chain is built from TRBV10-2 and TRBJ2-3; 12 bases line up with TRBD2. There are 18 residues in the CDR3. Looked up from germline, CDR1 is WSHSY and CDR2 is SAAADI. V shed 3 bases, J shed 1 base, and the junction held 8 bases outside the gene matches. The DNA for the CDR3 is TGCGCCAGCAGTGACCTCGAGACTAGCGGGGGAGGCACAGATACGCAGTATTTT. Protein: CASSDLETSGGGTDTQYF.

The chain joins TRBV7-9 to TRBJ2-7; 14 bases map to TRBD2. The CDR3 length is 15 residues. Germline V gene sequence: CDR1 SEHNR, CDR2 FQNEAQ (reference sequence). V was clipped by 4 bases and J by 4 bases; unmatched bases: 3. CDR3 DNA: TGTGCCAGCAGCTCGACTAGCGGGAGGGTATACGAGCAGTACTTC. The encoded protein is CASSSTSGRVYEQYF.

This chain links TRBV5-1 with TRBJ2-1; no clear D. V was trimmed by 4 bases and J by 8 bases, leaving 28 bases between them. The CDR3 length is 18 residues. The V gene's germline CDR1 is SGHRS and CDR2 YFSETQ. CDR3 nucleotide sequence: TGCGCCAGCAGCCCAGTGTCCACAGTGTCTTTAAGTCTCGATGAGCAGTTCTTC. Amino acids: CASSPVSTVSLSLDEQFF.

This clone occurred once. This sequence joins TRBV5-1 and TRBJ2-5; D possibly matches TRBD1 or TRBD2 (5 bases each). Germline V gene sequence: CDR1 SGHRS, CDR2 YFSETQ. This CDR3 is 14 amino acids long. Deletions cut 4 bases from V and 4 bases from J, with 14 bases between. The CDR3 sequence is CASSGDLSGETQYF. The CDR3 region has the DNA TGCGCCAGCAGCGGGGACCTTTCTGGAGAGACCCAGTACTTC.

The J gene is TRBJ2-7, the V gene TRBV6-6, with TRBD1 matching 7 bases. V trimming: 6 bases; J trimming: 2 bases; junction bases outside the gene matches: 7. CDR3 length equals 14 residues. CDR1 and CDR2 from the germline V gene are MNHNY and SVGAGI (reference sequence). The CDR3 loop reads CASSTDRRTYEQYF. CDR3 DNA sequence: TGTGCCAGCAGCACGGACAGGAGAACCTACGAGCAGTACTTC.

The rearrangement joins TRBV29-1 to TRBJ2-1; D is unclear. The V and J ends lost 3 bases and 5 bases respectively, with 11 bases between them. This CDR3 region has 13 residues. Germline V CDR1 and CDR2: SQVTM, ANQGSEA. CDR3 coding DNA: TGCAGCGTTGACTTCCGGGCGAACAATGAGCAGTTCTTC. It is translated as CSVDFRANNEQFF.

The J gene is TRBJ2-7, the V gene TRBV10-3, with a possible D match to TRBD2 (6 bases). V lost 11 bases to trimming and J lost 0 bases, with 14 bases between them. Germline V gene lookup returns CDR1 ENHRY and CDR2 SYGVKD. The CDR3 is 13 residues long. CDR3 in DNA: TGTGCCGCGGGACGAGAGAGCTCCTACGAGCAGTACTTC. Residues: CAAGRESSYEQYF.

The CDR3 sequence: CATSVRGSDQPQHF. The CDR3 DNA reads TGTGCCACCAGCGTACGGGGGTCGGATCAGCCCCAGCATTTT. The rearrangement uses TRBV15 and TRBJ1-5, with D tentatively TRBD1 (5 bases). V dropped 5 bases and J dropped 5 bases, with 13 bases sitting between them. The CDR3 is 14 amino acids. Germline assignment: CDR1 LNHNV and CDR2 YYDKDF (reference sequence).